The 9 T cell receptor beta chains presented below share a single source sample, sequenced in a study of beta chain features in type 1 diabetes (dated by TCRdb to the late 2010s). What the research found in general, with its limitations: A moderate but significant shortening of TCRB CDR3 length was observed in type 1 diabetes patients in all four CD4+ subsets.

These receptors' targets are unknown. Library preparation used the immunoSEQ multiplex PCR assay. The entire isolated RNA was reverse transcribed using the High Capacity cDNA Reverse Transcription Kit, and thus expressed TCRB transcripts were sequenced. TCRdb took this table from immuneACCESS and kept in-frame rearrangements with V and J called. Such tables lack part of the clones; where checked against another copy, unresolved V genes explain under half of the gap, and the rest is unexplained. The sample includes roughly 150,000 clones, with 7% to 9.5% observed a single time. The leading ten clones occupy under 0.75% of the sample. Sequenced material: central memory CD4+ T cells from blood. The receptors originated from a woman aged 25 to 39 with type 1 diabetes.

This clone showed up just a few times. V gene TRBV29-1 combines with J gene TRBJ1-1; the match to TRBD1 covers 10 bases. Germline values: CDR1 SQVTM, CDR2 ANQGSEA. The CDR3 totals 12 residues. Losses at the gene ends were 6 bases for V and 5 bases for J; bases not matched to a gene: 3. The CDR3 region has the DNA TGCAGCGTATCGGACAGGGGGACTGAAGCTTTCTTT. Protein sequence: CSVSDRGTEAFF.

Only a few counts were recorded for this clone. The V and J genes are TRBV7-9 and TRBJ2-7, with TRBD1 matching over 7 bases. V shed 5 bases, J shed 0 bases, and the junction held 7 bases outside the gene matches. From germline, CDR1 is SEHNR and CDR2 FQNEAQ (reference sequence). The CDR3 has 15 amino acids. DNA of the CDR3: TGTGCCAGCAGCCCAGGGGGTCCGGGCTCCTACGAGCAGTACTTC. Its protein product is CASSPGGPGSYEQYF.

With regard to this clone: The sample has other DNA sequences that encode this CDR3 too. V is TRBV30 and J is TRBJ1-2; tentative D call: TRBD1 (5 bases). V was cut by 1 base and J by 4 bases, with 13 bases left in between. Looked up from germline, CDR1 is GTSNPN and CDR2 is SVGIG (reference sequence). The CDR3 length is 14 residues. The CDR3 spells CAWSGTGGSYGYTF. CDR3 nucleotide sequence: TGTGCCTGGAGTGGGACGGGGGGAAGCTATGGCTACACCTTC.

This clone was counted a few times. V and J are TRBV10-2 and TRBJ1-5, with D maybe TRBD1 (5 bases). Germline assignment: CDR1 WSHSY and CDR2 SAAADI. This CDR3 has 16 residues. The V end lost 0 bases, the J end lost 7 bases, and 16 bases lay between the germline ends. CDR3 region: CASSESMLGPDQPQHF. CDR3 coding DNA: TGCGCCAGCAGTGAGTCGATGTTGGGGCCCGACCAGCCCCAGCATTTT.

The chain carries TRBV25-1 and TRBJ2-1; tentative D call: TRBD2 (6 bases). Trimming shortened V by 3 bases and J by 6 bases, and 18 bases separated the two germline ends. This CDR3 has 16 amino acids. Per germline, CDR1 MGHDK and CDR2 SYGVNS. CDR3 protein: CASSDSGGKASNEQFF. In DNA, the CDR3 is TGTGCCAGCAGTGACTCGGGCGGGAAAGCGAGCAATGAGCAGTTCTTC.

The chain joins TRBV7-6 to TRBJ2-7; D is perhaps TRBD1 (5 bases). V was clipped by 8 bases and J by 5 bases, with 25 bases between them. The CDR3 sequence is 16 residues long. From germline, CDR1 is SGHVS and CDR2 FNYEAQ. The CDR3: CASSQWMLGAKHEQYF. CDR3 bases: TGTGCCAGCTCCCAGTGGATGCTTGGGGCGAAGCACGAGCAGTACTTC. The whole variable domain, remainder taken from reference TRBV7-6 and TRBJ2-7, is GAGVSQSPRYKVTKRGQDVALRCDPISGHVSLYWYRQALGQGPEFLTYFNYEAQQDKSGLPNDRFSAERPEGSISTLTIQRTEQRDSAMYRCASSQWMLGAKHEQYFGPGTRLTVT.

This clone was found a few times. This chain connects TRBV2 to TRBJ1-5; D is unclear. CDR3 length: 13 amino acids. V was cut by 7 bases and J by 3 bases, with 10 bases left in between. Germline V gives CDR1 SNHLY, CDR2 FYNNEI. The CDR3 sequence is CASIYRPNQPQHF. The CDR3 DNA reads as TGTGCCAGCATCTACAGACCCAATCAGCCCCAGCATTTT.

The rearrangement links TRBV11-1 to TRBJ2-1; D is ambiguous. The CDR3 has 12 residues. Germline CDR1 SGHAT, CDR2 FQDESV (reference sequence). V dropped 1 base and J dropped 5 bases, with 3 bases sitting between them. CDR3 DNA: TGTGCCAGCAGCTTAGGGCACAATGAGCAGTTCTTC. Residues: CASSLGHNEQFF.

This clone was recorded a few times. The chain has TRBV6-5 and TRBJ1-1; D call uncertain. Germline-derived CDR1 and CDR2 are MNHEY and SVGAGI. The CDR3 has 15 amino acids. Trimming shortened V by 0 bases and J by 2 bases, and 10 bases separated the two germline ends. The CDR3 spells CASSYSGTSNTEAFF. The CDR3 DNA sequence: TGTGCCAGCAGTTACTCTGGAACTAGCAACACTGAAGCTTTCTTT.